Below are 13 T cell receptor beta chains sequenced from a single sample in a study of patients and donors after allogeneic stem cell transplantation. TCRdb reprocessed the RT-PCR reads with MiXCR, giving one entry per CDR3 protein. The sample shows more than 75,000 distinct CDR3 sequences, around 5% of them seen only once. The sequencing input was blood, either unsorted or a sorted T cell fraction (not recorded which). These receptors all stem from a human donor who was either an allogeneic HSCT recipient or a stem cell or donor lymphocyte infusion donor (not recorded which). It is not recorded whose cells these are; they may come from a transplant donor.

This clonotype was counted ten times or more. J is TRBJ2-2 and V is TRBV2; no reliable D call. Germline CDR1 SNHLY, CDR2 FYNNEI. This CDR3 has 12 amino acids. Deletions cut 5 bases from V and 7 bases from J, with 8 bases between. The CDR3 DNA reads TGTGCCAGCAGTCAGCACGGCGGGGAGCTGTTTTTT. Protein product: CASSQHGGELFF. Combining the CDR3 with reference TRBV2 and TRBJ2-2 gives the whole variable domain EPEVTQTPSHQVTQMGQEVILRCVPISNHLYFYWYRQILGQKVEFLVSFYNNEISEKSEIFDDQFSVERPDGSNFTLKIRSTKLEDSAMYFCASSQHGGELFFGEGSRLTVL.

In this sample, this clonotype turned up a few times. This sequence joins TRBV7-8 and TRBJ2-5, with TRBD2 as a possible D gene (6 bases). This CDR3 has 15 amino acids. CDR1 is SGHVS and CDR2 is FQNEAQ in the germline V gene. The V and J ends lost 1 base and 4 bases respectively, with 13 bases between them. The CDR3 nucleotides are TGTGCCAGCAGCTTAGGGGCTGTGCGGGGAGAGACCCAGTACTTC. Protein: CASSLGAVRGETQYF. Full variable domain (rest looked up from reference TRBV7-8 and TRBJ2-5): GAGVSQSPRYKVAKRGQDVALRCDPISGHVSLFWYQQALGQGPEFLTYFQNEAQLDKSGLPSDRFFAERPEGSVSTLKIQRTQQEDSAVYLCASSLGAVRGETQYFGPGTRLLVL.

By sample share, this clonotype is medium-sized. V usage is TRBV2 and J usage is TRBJ1-3, with 7 bases lining up with TRBD1. The CDR3 sequence is 15 residues long. Losses at the gene ends were 6 bases for V and 0 bases for J; bases not matched to a gene: 5. Germline V lookup: CDR1 SNHLY, CDR2 FYNNEI. Here the CDR3 DNA reads TGTGCCAGCAGGACAGGGATATTCTCTGGAAACACCATATATTTT. Its protein is CASRTGIFSGNTIYF.

The CDR3 region is CASSASGLGYEQYF. In DNA form, the CDR3 reads TGTGCCAGCAGCGCCTCGGGGCTGGGCTACGAGCAGTACTTC. V is TRBV6-1 and J is TRBJ2-7; TRBD1 or TRBD2 may be the D gene (5 bases each). V was cut by 6 bases and J by 3 bases, with 15 bases left in between. Germline V CDR1 and CDR2: MNHNS, SASEGT. The CDR3 loop spans 14 amino acids.

At least ten counts were recorded for this clonotype. This chain links TRBV6-7 with TRBJ1-1, with D perhaps matching TRBD1 (6 bases). TRBV6-7 is marked as an open reading frame, function uncertain. This CDR3 spans 15 amino acids. Trimming took off 6 bases at V and 4 bases at J, with 18 bases between the two ends. CDR3 DNA sequence: TGTGCCAGCAGGGGGGCAGTCAGGGCGAGCACTGAAGCTTTCTTT. It translates to CASRGAVRASTEAFF.

This clonotype was detected ten times or more. The rearrangement joins TRBV20-1 to TRBJ1-6; D possibly corresponds to TRBD1 (5 bases). Trimming took 0 bases from V and 8 from J, leaving 11 bases between them. This CDR3 region has 14 residues. CDR1 is DFQATT and CDR2 is SNEGSKA in the germline V gene (reference sequence). CDR3 coding DNA: TGCAGTGCTAGAGAGGGGCACCGGGATTCACCCCTCCACTTT. Its translation is CSAREGHRDSPLHF.

In this sample, this clonotype turned up many times. The chain is built from TRBV7-9 and TRBJ2-7; 8 bases are a match to TRBD1. The ends lost 8 bases at V and 2 bases at J; junction bases unmatched: 5. This CDR3 spans 13 amino acids. CDR1 and CDR2 (germline): SEHNR, FQNEAQ (reference sequence). CDR3 bases: TGTGCCAGCGCCGACAGGGGACCCTACGAGCAGTACTTC. Its translation is CASADRGPYEQYF.

The chain couples TRBV19 to TRBJ2-3; 9 nucleotides agree with TRBD1. Per the germline V gene, CDR1 is LNHDA and CDR2 is SQIVND (reference sequence). The junction had 7 bases not matched to a gene; V was cut back by 7 bases and J by 2 bases. This CDR3 has 15 amino acids. In nucleotides, the CDR3 is TGTGCCAGTAATGGGGGACAGGGAAACACAGATACGCAGTATTTT. It yields the protein CASNGGQGNTDTQYF.

In this sample, this clonotype turned up many times. CDR3 sequence (DNA): TGCAGTGCTAGAAGCGGAGGGGAGACCCAGTACTTC. This encodes CSARSGGETQYF. The rearrangement joins TRBV20-1 to TRBJ2-5; D possibly corresponds to TRBD2 (6 bases). Germline CDR1 reads DFQATT; CDR2 reads SNEGSKA (reference sequence). The CDR3 runs to 12 residues. The germline V and J ends were trimmed by 2 bases and 5 bases, with 9 bases remaining between them.

This clonotype was seen repeatedly, ten times or more. V and J are TRBV3-1 and TRBJ2-1, with D unresolved. CDR3 size: 15 residues. V lost 1 base and J 1 base, leaving 8 bases between the germline ends. CDR1 is LGHDT, CDR2 YNNKEL, per germline (reference sequence). The CDR3 is CASSQGTVSYNEQFF. CDR3 sequence (DNA): TGTGCCAGCAGCCAAGGGACGGTGTCCTACAATGAGCAGTTCTTC.

The chain is built from TRBV5-1 and TRBJ2-3; a weak D match, TRBD2 (6 bases). The CDR3 is made up of 16 amino acids. V was pared by 4 bases and J by 2 bases, with 17 bases between. Germline lookup yields CDR1 SGHRS and CDR2 YFSETQ. The DNA for the CDR3 is TGCGCCAGCAGCATAGACCCGGGACTTAACACAGATACGCAGTATTTT. It translates to CASSIDPGLNTDTQYF. Complete variable domain (other parts from reference TRBV5-1 and TRBJ2-3): KAGVTQTPRYLIKTRGQQVTLSCSPISGHRSVSWYQQTPGQGLQFLFEYFSETQRNKGNFPGRFSGRQFSNSRSEMNVSTLELGDSALYLCASSIDPGLNTDTQYFGPGTRLTVL.

The table lists this clonotype with many counts. The rearrangement links TRBV6-1 to TRBJ2-7, with 8 bases aligning to TRBD1. Germline CDR1 is MNHNS and CDR2 is SASEGT. Germline trimming cut 0 bases from V and 7 bases from J; bases unmatched to any gene: 11. This CDR3 comprises 16 residues. CDR3 in DNA: TGTGCCAGCAGTGAAGCTGGACAGGGAACCTCTCGGGAGCAGTACTTC. Translation: CASSEAGQGTSREQYF.

This clonotype was recorded many times. CDR3 sequence reads: CASSSGGGSGEQFF. DNA for the CDR3: TGTGCCAGCAGCTCCGGGGGAGGCAGTGGTGAGCAGTTCTTC. The chain is built from TRBV7-3 and TRBJ2-1; possibly TRBD2 for D (6 bases). Germline lookup yields CDR1 SGHTA and CDR2 FQGTGA. V lost 4 bases, J lost 9 bases, and 16 bases lay in between. The CDR3 is 14 amino acids.